This T cell receptor (beta chain) came from a study of blood T cell repertoires in COVID-19. About the study: There were acute and convalescent COVID-19 samples, and they came from the United States, Italy and Spain. From T cells, B-cell-depleted T cells, or PBMCs came the material, which was cDNA or gDNA.

Data came from immunoSEQ multiplex PCR; TCRdb stores just in-frame clones and leaves some out. The sample yields fewer than 300,000 clones, 86% seen once. The CDR3 length is 11 residues. V dropped 5 bases and J dropped 11 bases, with 15 bases sitting between them. Germline V CDR1 and CDR2: DFQATT, SNEGSKA (reference sequence). The sample was peripheral blood. The receptor comes from a man aged 35 to 55 who had recovered from COVID-19. The V and J genes are TRBV20-1 and TRBJ1-1; perhaps TRBD1 as D (5 bases). CDR3 sequence (DNA): TGCAGTGCTCACCCATGGGGGGTGGCTTTCTTT. Translated, it gives CSAHPWGVAFF.